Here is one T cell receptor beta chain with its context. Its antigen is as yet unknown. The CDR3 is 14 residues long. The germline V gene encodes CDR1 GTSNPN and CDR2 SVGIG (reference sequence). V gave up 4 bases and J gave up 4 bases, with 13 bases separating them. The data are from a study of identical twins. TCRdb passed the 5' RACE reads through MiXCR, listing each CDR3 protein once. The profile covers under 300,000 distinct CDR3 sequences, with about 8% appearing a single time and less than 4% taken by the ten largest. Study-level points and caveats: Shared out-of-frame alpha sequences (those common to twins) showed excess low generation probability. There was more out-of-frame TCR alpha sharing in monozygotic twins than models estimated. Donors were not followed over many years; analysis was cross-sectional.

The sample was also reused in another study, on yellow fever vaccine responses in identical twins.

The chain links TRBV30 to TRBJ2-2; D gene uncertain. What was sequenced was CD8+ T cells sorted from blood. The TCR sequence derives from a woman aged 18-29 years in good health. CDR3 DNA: TGTGCCTGGATCCGGACCAGGTCCACCGGGGAGCTGTTTTTT. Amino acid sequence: CAWIRTRSTGELFF.